The 5 T cell receptor beta chains below all came from one sample that was sequenced in a study of neurological immune-mediated disorders. TCRdb called the 5' RACE reads again in MiXCR, with one record for every CDR3 protein. In the table there are approximately 130,000 distinct CDR3 sequences, about 3.4% of which are singletons. The material sequenced was PBMCs. These receptors came from a woman aged 25 to 45 with multiple sclerosis.

This clonotype was picked up many times. The V gene is TRBV7-2, the J gene TRBJ1-4; TRBD1 might be the D (6 bases). Trimming pared 3 bases from V and 6 bases from J, leaving 11 bases between. Germline CDR1 and CDR2: SGHTA and FQGNSA. The CDR3 consists of 14 residues. CDR3 residues: CASSFGQRHEKLFF. CDR3 nucleotides: TGTGCCAGCAGCTTCGGACAGCGGCATGAAAAACTGTTTTTT.

This clonotype was counted ten times or more. The V and J genes are TRBV6-2 or TRBV6-3 and TRBJ2-3; 13 bases line up with TRBD2. Looked up from germline, CDR1 is MNHEY and CDR2 is SVGEGT. CDR3 length: 15 amino acids. J lost 1 base, V lost 7 bases, and 2 bases had no gene match. The CDR3 bases are TGTGCCAGCATCGGACTAGCGGGGGGCACAGATACGCAGTATTTT. Translated, it gives CASIGLAGGTDTQYF.

This clonotype was counted a few times. The V call is TRBV29-1, the J call TRBJ1-1; no clear D gene. Germline V gene sequence: CDR1 SQVTM, CDR2 ANQGSEA. This CDR3 has 13 amino acids. V was trimmed by 4 bases and J by 1 base, leaving 10 bases between them. The DNA of the CDR3 is TGCAGCGTTGTATGGCTGAAGAACACTGAAGCTTTCTTT. Translation: CSVVWLKNTEAFF.

This clonotype has at least ten counts. The chain has TRBV12-3 or TRBV12-4 and TRBJ2-1; D possibly corresponds to TRBD2 (6 bases). Trimming removed 6 bases from V and 8 bases from J, with 23 bases in between. The CDR3 spans 16 residues. The CDR3 coding sequence is TGTGCCAGCAGCCCCCTTGGAGGGAAGGGCGTCCATGAGCAGTTCTTC. Protein product: CASSPLGGKGVHEQFF.

This clonotype was counted once. This clone may be a read error of a much larger clone one base away. The chain carries TRBV20-1 and TRBJ2-7, with 13 bases lining up with TRBD2. The CDR3 has 15 amino acids. Germline CDR1 is DFQATT and CDR2 is SNEGSKA (reference sequence). The V segment lost 3 bases and the J segment 7 bases; nucleotides outside the gene matches: 9. CDR3 DNA sequence: TGCAGTGCTAGCCGAACTAGCGGGGGGGCGAAAGAGCAGTACTTC. Translated, it gives CSASRTSGGAKEQYF.